The rows below give T cell receptor beta chains drawn from one sample of a study of blood T cell repertoires in COVID-19. Generated by immunoSEQ multiplex PCR, the TCRdb table keeps only in-frame clones and is missing some. This table has around 180,000 clones, more than 80% appearing once. What was sequenced was PBMCs or T cells enriched from blood (not recorded which). Every receptor here comes from a man aged 50-59 years who had recovered from COVID-19. Both conserved end residues are part of each CDR3.

TRBV30	TRBJ1-2	CAWKGQGNNYGYTF
TRBV6-4	TRBJ1-1	CASSGGPDLAHTEAFF
TRBV28	TRBJ1-5	CASSPTGGRPQHF
TRBV10-2	TRBJ1-1	CASRPHQGRQSGNTEAFF
TRBV5-1	TRBJ2-7	CASQRWDEGEQYF
TRBV24-1	TRBJ2-1	CATSVPWGDNEQFF
TRBV6-5	TRBJ1-6	CASRVMSSYNSPLHF
TRBV28	TRBJ1-1	CASSPPERFTEAFF
TRBV30	TRBJ2-2	CASGWDTGELFF
TRBV5-6	TRBJ2-1	CASRSNSGAPLYNEQFF
TRBV7-9	TRBJ2-1	CASSLPRGASYNEQFF
TRBV7-3	TRBJ2-3	CASSRAGFTDTQYF
TRBV10-3	TRBJ2-5	CAISESRGQETQYF
TRBV19	TRBJ1-2	CATNQGVGRGLFEGYTF